The 28 T cell receptor beta chains in this list originate from one sample, sequenced in a study of CD8 T cells in ankylosing spondylitis. A single record per CDR3 protein comes from TCRdb applying MiXCR to the 5' RACE reads. The table shows approximately 150,000 distinct CDR3 sequences, with 9.8% occurring only once. Sequenced: blood, either unsorted or a sorted T cell fraction (not recorded which). The origin of the receptors is a female donor with ankylosing spondylitis or in good health (not recorded which).

This chain joins TRBV11-1 and TRBJ1-2; a weak D match, TRBD1 (5 bases). V lost 5 bases and J lost 3, with 25 bases in between. The CDR3 is 18 amino acids. Germline V gene data show CDR1 as SGHAT and CDR2 as FQDESV (reference sequence). The CDR3 nucleotides are TGTGCCAGCAGCCGGGGTGAAGGGACTGTCGAGAACTACTATGGCTACACCTTC. It is translated as CASSRGEGTVENYYGYTF.

This clonotype was seen a few times. The chain recombines TRBV5-6 with TRBJ2-5; the match to TRBD1 covers 7 bases. V shed 0 bases and J 5 bases; nucleotides not matched to a gene: 10. CDR3 size: 16 residues. CDR1 is SGHDT, CDR2 YYEEEE, per germline. The CDR3: CASSLGDREIWETQYF. The CDR3 DNA sequence: TGTGCCAGCAGCTTGGGCGACAGGGAGATCTGGGAGACCCAGTACTTC.

This sequence joins TRBV3-1 and TRBJ2-1; 8 positions match TRBD2. The V and J ends lost 0 bases and 3 bases, in that order; junction bases with no gene match: 10. The CDR3 runs to 18 residues. Germline values: CDR1 LGHDT, CDR2 YNNKEL (reference sequence). The CDR3 is CASSQEGRGGSYYNEQFF. CDR3 DNA sequence: TGTGCCAGCAGCCAAGAGGGCCGGGGGGGAAGCTACTACAATGAGCAGTTCTTC.

V and J are TRBV2 and TRBJ2-1; TRBD2 aligns across 11 bases. The germline V gene has CDR1 SNHLY and CDR2 FYNNEI. Losses at the gene ends were 7 bases for V and 7 bases for J; bases not matched to a gene: 15. This CDR3 comprises 17 residues. CDR3 sequence: CASIGERSGRARNEQFF. The DNA for the CDR3 is TGTGCCAGCATTGGGGAGCGTAGCGGGAGGGCCCGGAATGAGCAGTTCTTC.

This clonotype has only a few counts. This chain joins TRBV7-9 and TRBJ2-7, with TRBD1 matching over 8 bases. Per the germline V gene, CDR1 is SEHNR and CDR2 is FQNEAQ (reference sequence). Germline trimming cut 3 bases from V and 5 bases from J; bases unmatched to any gene: 6. CDR3 length: 14 amino acids. CDR3 sequence: CASSFGRGLDEQYF. The CDR3 DNA sequence: TGTGCCAGCAGCTTCGGCAGGGGGCTCGACGAGCAGTACTTC.

This clonotype was observed many times. The rearrangement links TRBV27 to TRBJ2-7; the match to TRBD1 covers 10 bases. This CDR3 is built from 14 residues. J lost 3 bases, V lost 6 bases, and 5 bases had no gene match. Germline CDR1 MNHEY, CDR2 SMNVEV (reference sequence). The CDR3 loop is CASSKDRGSYEQYF. DNA for the CDR3: TGTGCCAGCAGCAAGGACAGGGGGAGCTACGAGCAGTACTTC.

This clonotype was recorded a few times. V gene TRBV7-9 combines with J gene TRBJ2-7; 10 positions agree with TRBD1. The junction had 8 bases not matched to a gene; V was cut back by 4 bases and J by 5 bases. Germline CDR1 reads SEHNR; CDR2 reads FQNEAQ (reference sequence). CDR3 length: 15 amino acids. This CDR3 reads CASSSGGQGNHEQYF. For the CDR3, the DNA is TGTGCCAGCAGCTCTGGGGGACAGGGGAACCACGAGCAGTACTTC. Full variable domain (missing parts from reference TRBV7-9 and TRBJ2-7): DTGVSQNPRHKITKRGQNVTFRCDPISEHNRLYWYRQTLGQGPEFLTYFQNEAQLEKSRLLSDRFSAERPKGSFSTLEIQRTEQGDSAMYLCASSSGGQGNHEQYFGPGTRLTVT.

This clonotype came up once. V is TRBV7-6 and J is TRBJ1-4; D gene uncertain. Looked up from germline, CDR1 is SGHVS and CDR2 is FNYEAQ. The V end was cut by 4 bases, the J end by 8 bases, with 11 bases between. CDR3 length equals 13 residues. The CDR3 loop reads CASSSFAGEKLFF. CDR3 sequence (DNA): TGTGCCAGCAGCTCCTTTGCGGGGGAAAAACTGTTTTTT.

This clonotype showed up just a few times. This chain links TRBV27 with TRBJ2-7; D unresolved. V was trimmed by 5 bases and J by 4 bases, leaving 9 bases between them. The CDR3 loop spans 12 amino acids. Per the germline V gene, CDR1 is MNHEY and CDR2 is SMNVEV (reference sequence). The CDR3 protein is CASSPNPYEQYF. CDR3 coding DNA: TGTGCCAGCAGTCCGAATCCATACGAGCAGTACTTC.

This clonotype was seen more than once but under ten times. This chain links TRBV5-5 with TRBJ1-1, with 7 bases identical to TRBD1. The V gene's germline CDR1 is SGHKS and CDR2 YYEKEE (reference sequence). The CDR3 loop spans 12 amino acids. V lost 4 bases, J lost 7 bases, and 4 bases stayed unmatched. The CDR3 nucleotides read TGTGCCAGCAGCGCAGGGACAGTTGAAGCTTTCTTT. It translates to CASSAGTVEAFF.

The chain has TRBV6-2 or TRBV6-3 and TRBJ1-1, with D unclear. The germline V gene has CDR1 MNHEY and CDR2 SVGEGT. The CDR3 spans 13 residues. V lost 6 bases and J 1 base, leaving 9 bases between the germline ends. The CDR3 region is CASRLTGNTEAFF. CDR3 DNA: TGTGCCAGCAGATTAACCGGGAACACTGAAGCTTTCTTT.

This clonotype has a handful of counts. The V call is TRBV5-6, the J call TRBJ2-1; 13 bases agree with TRBD2. The V segment lost 4 bases and the J segment 8 bases; nucleotides outside the gene matches: 6. This CDR3 region has 15 residues. CDR1 is SGHDT, CDR2 YYEEEE, per germline. The CDR3 DNA is TGTGCCAGCAGCGGGACTAGCGGGACCTGGTATGAGCAGTTCTTC. Translation gives CASSGTSGTWYEQFF.

This clonotype was counted between two and nine times. The V call is TRBV28, the J call TRBJ2-1, with D hard to call. Germline CDR1 is MDHEN and CDR2 is SYDVKM. Deletions cut 3 bases from V and 5 bases from J, with 11 bases between. The CDR3 spans 14 residues. CDR3 in amino acids: CASSFLNTNNEQFF. The CDR3 DNA sequence: TGTGCCAGCAGTTTCCTTAACACTAACAATGAGCAGTTCTTC.

Only a few counts were recorded for this clonotype. This chain uses TRBV12-3 or TRBV12-4 with TRBJ2-4; D possibly matches TRBD1 or TRBD2 (6 bases each). The CDR3 contains 16 residues. V was pared by 3 bases and J by 3 bases, with 15 bases between. CDR3 DNA: TGTGCCAGCAGTTTGTTGGAGGGGGAGGACAAAAACATTCAGTACTTC. It encodes CASSLLEGEDKNIQYF.

This clonotype was found many times. Written as DNA, the CDR3 is TGTGCCAGCAGCTTCAATCCATACGGACTCTATGGCTACACCTTC. This sequence encodes CASSFNPYGLYGYTF. The chain combines TRBV11-2 with TRBJ1-2, with no clear D. The CDR3 totals 15 residues. Germline V gives CDR1 SGHAT, CDR2 FQNNGV. The germline V and J ends were trimmed by 3 bases and 4 bases, with 15 bases remaining between them.

This clonotype was detected a few times. As DNA, the CDR3 is TGTGCCAGCAGCCCCGGCCTAGCCTCCTACGAGCAGTACTTC. Translated: CASSPGLASYEQYF. The rearrangement joins TRBV7-6 to TRBJ2-7; TRBD2 is a possible D gene (5 bases). V was cut by 5 bases and J by 0 bases, with 11 bases left in between. The CDR3 runs 14 residues. Germline values: CDR1 SGHVS, CDR2 FNYEAQ.

The sample holds a few counts of this clonotype. V is TRBV15 and J is TRBJ1-1, with D tentatively TRBD1 (5 bases). The ends were cut back, 2 bases at V and 0 bases at J, with 13 bases in the middle. CDR3 size: 16 residues. From germline, CDR1 is LNHNV and CDR2 YYDKDF (reference sequence). The CDR3 DNA reads TGTGCCACCAGCAGAACGGGGGGGTGGATGAACACTGAAGCTTTCTTT. Translation gives CATSRTGGWMNTEAFF.

This clonotype was seen a few times. The V call is TRBV9, the J call TRBJ1-2, with TRBD1 identical over 8 bases. The V gene end was trimmed by 0 bases and the J gene end by 6 bases; junction bases not matched to a gene: 10. CDR1 and CDR2 from the germline V gene are SGDLS and YYNGEE. This CDR3 comprises 16 residues. CDR3 loop: CASSVAIQGARDGYTF. The CDR3, as DNA: TGTGCCAGCAGCGTAGCTATCCAGGGGGCTAGGGATGGCTACACCTTC.

This clonotype showed up just a few times. The gene calls are TRBV20-1 and TRBJ2-1, with 12 bases lining up with TRBD2. Trimming at V came to 8 bases and at J to 10 bases, leaving 12 bases not matched to a gene. Germline V gene lookup returns CDR1 DFQATT and CDR2 SNEGSKA (reference sequence). The CDR3 totals 14 residues. The CDR3 region has the DNA TGCAGTCCGATGAGACTAGCGGGAGACAGAGAGCAGTTCTTC. This encodes CSPMRLAGDREQFF.

This clonotype was counted only a few times. The chain joins TRBV7-9 to TRBJ2-1; D may correspond to TRBD1 or TRBD2 (5 bases each). Germline CDR1 reads SEHNR; CDR2 reads FQNEAQ (reference sequence). Trimming took off 5 bases at V and 2 bases at J, with 13 bases between the two ends. The CDR3 has 15 amino acids. The DNA for the CDR3 is TGTGCCAGCAGCCCCCGGGACCACCCCTACAATGAGCAGTTCTTC. This translates into CASSPRDHPYNEQFF.

This clonotype was counted a few times. The V and J genes are TRBV10-2 and TRBJ2-1; TRBD2 matches 8 bases. Germline trimming cut 10 bases from V and 5 bases from J; bases unmatched to any gene: 10. The CDR3 is 14 amino acids. In germline, CDR1 is WSHSY, CDR2 SAAADI. The CDR3 is CATYSGRSDNEQFF. CDR3 sequence (DNA): TGCGCCACCTACAGCGGGAGATCGGACAATGAGCAGTTCTTC.

In this sample, this clonotype turned up a few times. The gene calls are TRBV11-2 and TRBJ1-1; D might be TRBD1 (6 bases). Trimming stripped 4 bases from V and 3 bases from J, with 18 bases between. The CDR3 length is 16 residues. The germline V gene has CDR1 SGHAT and CDR2 FQNNGV. The DNA of the CDR3 is TGTGCCAGCAGCTCAAGGTGGAAACAGGGAGACACTGAAGCTTTCTTT. This gives the protein CASSSRWKQGDTEAFF.

The J gene is TRBJ2-2, the V gene TRBV9, with D uncertain. Germline values: CDR1 SGDLS, CDR2 YYNGEE. Trimming took off 0 bases at V and 7 bases at J, with 7 bases between the two ends. The CDR3 consists of 13 residues. The CDR3 nucleotides read TGTGCCAGCAGCGTAGGGGATGTCGGGGAGCTGTTTTTT. Translated: CASSVGDVGELFF.

In its sample, this clonotype was seen many times. The rearrangement uses TRBV4-3 and TRBJ2-3, with TRBD1 matching over 8 bases. This CDR3 has 15 residues. The germline V gene has CDR1 LGHNA and CDR2 YSLEER. Germline trimming cut 4 bases from V and 4 bases from J; bases unmatched to any gene: 7. DNA of the CDR3: TGCGCCAGCAGCCGATACAGGGGGTCAGCAGATACGCAGTATTTT. It translates to CASSRYRGSADTQYF.

This clonotype was counted only a few times. The chain joins TRBV5-4 to TRBJ2-7; 8 nucleotides line up with TRBD2. V dropped 4 bases and J dropped 1; count of bases not matched to a gene: 7. Germline CDR1 reads SGHNT; CDR2 reads YYREEE (reference sequence). There are 15 residues in the CDR3. CDR3 sequence (DNA): TGTGCCAGCAGCCCACAGCGGGAGAGGTCCTACGAGCAGTACTTC. It codes for CASSPQRERSYEQYF.

This clonotype was counted a few times. This rearrangement joins TRBV28 to TRBJ2-7; D is perhaps TRBD1 (5 bases). V lost 5 bases to trimming and J lost 2 bases, with 13 bases between them. This CDR3 has 14 residues. Germline V CDR1 and CDR2: MDHEN, SYDVKM. In DNA form, the CDR3 reads TGTGCCAGCAGTCCCTTAGGGGTTCCCTACGAGCAGTACTTC. It is translated as CASSPLGVPYEQYF.

This clonotype came up many times. This chain uses TRBV6-2 or TRBV6-3 with TRBJ2-2, with 10 bases aligning to TRBD2. Trimming at V came to 6 bases and at J to 1 base, leaving 5 bases not matched to a gene. The CDR3 has 16 residues. Germline V gene lookup returns CDR1 MNHEY and CDR2 SVGEGT. CDR3 region: CASRARTSGNTGELFF. CDR3 in DNA: TGTGCCAGCAGGGCTAGGACTAGCGGGAACACCGGGGAGCTGTTTTTT.

The V and J genes are TRBV11-2 and TRBJ2-7; 14 nucleotides line up with TRBD2. The CDR3 consists of 16 residues. The germline CDR1 and CDR2 sequences are SGHAT and FQNNGV. J lost 3 bases, V lost 5 bases, and 6 bases had no gene match. DNA for the CDR3: TGTGCCAGCAGCAGCTGGACTAGCGGGAGGAACTACGAGCAGTACTTC. Translation: CASSSWTSGRNYEQYF.